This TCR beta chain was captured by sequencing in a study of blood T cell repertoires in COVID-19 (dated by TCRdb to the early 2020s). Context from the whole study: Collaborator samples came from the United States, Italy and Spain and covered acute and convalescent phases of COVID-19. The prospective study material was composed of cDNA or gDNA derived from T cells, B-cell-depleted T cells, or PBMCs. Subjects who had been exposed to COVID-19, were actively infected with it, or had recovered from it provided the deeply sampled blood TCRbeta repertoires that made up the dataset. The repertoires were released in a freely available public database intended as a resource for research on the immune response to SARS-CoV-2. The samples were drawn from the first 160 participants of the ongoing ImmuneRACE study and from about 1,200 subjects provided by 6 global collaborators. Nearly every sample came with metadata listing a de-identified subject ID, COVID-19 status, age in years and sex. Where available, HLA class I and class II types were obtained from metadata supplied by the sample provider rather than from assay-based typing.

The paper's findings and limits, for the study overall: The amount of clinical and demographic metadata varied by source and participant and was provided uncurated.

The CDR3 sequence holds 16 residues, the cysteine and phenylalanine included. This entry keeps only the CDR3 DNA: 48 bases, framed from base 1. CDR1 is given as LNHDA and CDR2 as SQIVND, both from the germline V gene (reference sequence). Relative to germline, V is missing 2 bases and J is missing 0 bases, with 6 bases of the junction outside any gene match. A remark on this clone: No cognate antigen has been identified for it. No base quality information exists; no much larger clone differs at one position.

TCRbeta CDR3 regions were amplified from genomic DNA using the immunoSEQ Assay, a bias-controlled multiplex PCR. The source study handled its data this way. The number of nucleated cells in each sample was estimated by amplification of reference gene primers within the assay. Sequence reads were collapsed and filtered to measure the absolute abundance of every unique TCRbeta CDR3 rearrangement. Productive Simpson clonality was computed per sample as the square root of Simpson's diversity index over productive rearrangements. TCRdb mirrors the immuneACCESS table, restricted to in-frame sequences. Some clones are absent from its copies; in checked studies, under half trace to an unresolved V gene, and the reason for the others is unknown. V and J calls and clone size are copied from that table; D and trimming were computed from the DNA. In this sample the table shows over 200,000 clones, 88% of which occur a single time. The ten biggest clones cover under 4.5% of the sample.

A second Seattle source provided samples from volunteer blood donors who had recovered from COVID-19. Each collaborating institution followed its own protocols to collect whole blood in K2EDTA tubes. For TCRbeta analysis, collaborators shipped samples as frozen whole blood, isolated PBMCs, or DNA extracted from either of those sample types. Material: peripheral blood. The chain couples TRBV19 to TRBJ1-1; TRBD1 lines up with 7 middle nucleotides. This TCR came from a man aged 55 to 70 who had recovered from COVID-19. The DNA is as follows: TGTGCCAGTAGTATACCCCGGACAGGCATGAACACTGAAGCTTTCTTT. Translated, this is CASSIPRTGMNTEAFF.